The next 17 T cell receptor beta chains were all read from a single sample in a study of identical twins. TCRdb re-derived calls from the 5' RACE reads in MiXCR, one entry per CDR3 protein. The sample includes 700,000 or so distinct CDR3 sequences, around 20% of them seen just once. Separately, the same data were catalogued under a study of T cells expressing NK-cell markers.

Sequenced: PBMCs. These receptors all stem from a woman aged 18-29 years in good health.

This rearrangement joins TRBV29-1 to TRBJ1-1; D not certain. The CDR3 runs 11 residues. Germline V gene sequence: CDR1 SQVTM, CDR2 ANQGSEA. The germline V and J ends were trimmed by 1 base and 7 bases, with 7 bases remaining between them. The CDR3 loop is CSVEGHGEAFF. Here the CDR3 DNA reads TGCAGCGTTGAAGGTCACGGTGAAGCTTTCTTT.

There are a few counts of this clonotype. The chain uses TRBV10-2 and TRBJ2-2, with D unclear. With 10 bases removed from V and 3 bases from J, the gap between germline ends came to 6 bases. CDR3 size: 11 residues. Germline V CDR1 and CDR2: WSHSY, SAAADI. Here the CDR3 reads CATSDTGELFF. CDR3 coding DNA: TGCGCCACCTCGGACACCGGGGAGCTGTTTTTT.

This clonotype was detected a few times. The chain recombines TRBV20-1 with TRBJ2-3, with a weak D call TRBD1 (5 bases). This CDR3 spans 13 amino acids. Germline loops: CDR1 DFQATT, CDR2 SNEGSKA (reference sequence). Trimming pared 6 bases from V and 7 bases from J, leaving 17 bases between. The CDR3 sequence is CSAPDSLYNTQYF. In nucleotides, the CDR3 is TGCAGTGCCCCAGACAGCCTCTATAATACGCAGTATTTT.

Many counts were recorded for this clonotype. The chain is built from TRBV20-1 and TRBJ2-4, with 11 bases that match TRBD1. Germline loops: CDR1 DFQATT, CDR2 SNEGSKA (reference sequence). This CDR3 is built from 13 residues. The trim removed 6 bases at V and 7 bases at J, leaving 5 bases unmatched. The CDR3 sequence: CSATDRGQNIQYF. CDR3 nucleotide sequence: TGCAGTGCCACGGACAGGGGGCAGAACATTCAGTACTTC.

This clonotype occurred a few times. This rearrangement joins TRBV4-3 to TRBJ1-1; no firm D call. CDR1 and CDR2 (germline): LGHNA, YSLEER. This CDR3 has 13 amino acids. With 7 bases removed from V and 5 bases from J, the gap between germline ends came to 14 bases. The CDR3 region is CASTPSRGTEAFF. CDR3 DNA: TGCGCCAGCACTCCCTCCCGCGGGACTGAAGCTTTCTTT.

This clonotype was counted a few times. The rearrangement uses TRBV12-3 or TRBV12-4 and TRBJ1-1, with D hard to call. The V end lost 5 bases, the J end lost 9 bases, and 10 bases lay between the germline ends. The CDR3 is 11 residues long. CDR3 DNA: TGTGCCAGCAGTCCAGACAAAAAAGCTTTCTTT. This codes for CASSPDKKAFF.

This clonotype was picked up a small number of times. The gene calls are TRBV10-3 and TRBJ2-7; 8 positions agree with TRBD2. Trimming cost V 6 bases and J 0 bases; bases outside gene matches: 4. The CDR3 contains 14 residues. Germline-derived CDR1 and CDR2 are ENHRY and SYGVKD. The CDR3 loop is CAISLAGSSYEQYF. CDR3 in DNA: TGTGCCATCAGCCTAGCGGGTAGCTCCTACGAGCAGTACTTC.

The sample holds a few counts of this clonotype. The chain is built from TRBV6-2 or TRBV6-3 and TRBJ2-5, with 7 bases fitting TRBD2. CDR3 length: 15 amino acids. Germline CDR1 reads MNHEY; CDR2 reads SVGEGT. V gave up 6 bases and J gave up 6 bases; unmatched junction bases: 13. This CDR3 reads CASSLRLASGQTQYF. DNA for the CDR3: TGTGCCAGCAGCCTCCGACTAGCATCGGGACAGACCCAGTACTTC.

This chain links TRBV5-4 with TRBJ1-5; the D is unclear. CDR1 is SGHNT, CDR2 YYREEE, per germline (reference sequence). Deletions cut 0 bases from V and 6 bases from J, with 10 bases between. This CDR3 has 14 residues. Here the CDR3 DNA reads TGTGCCAGCAGCTTGGAGGGAGTCGGTCAGCCCCAGCATTTT. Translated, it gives CASSLEGVGQPQHF.

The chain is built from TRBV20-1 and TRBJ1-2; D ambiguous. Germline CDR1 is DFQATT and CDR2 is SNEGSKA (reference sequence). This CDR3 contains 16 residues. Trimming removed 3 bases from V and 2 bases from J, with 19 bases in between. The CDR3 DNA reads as TGCAGTGCTAGTTCGACTATGGGAGGATACAACTATGGCTACACCTTC. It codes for CSASSTMGGYNYGYTF.

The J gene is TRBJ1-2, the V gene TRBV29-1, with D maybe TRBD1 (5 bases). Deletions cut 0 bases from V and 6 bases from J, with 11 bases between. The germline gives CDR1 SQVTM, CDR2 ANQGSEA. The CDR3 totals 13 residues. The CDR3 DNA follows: TGCAGCGTTGAAGATTACAGGAGAGATGGCTACACCTTC. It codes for CSVEDYRRDGYTF.

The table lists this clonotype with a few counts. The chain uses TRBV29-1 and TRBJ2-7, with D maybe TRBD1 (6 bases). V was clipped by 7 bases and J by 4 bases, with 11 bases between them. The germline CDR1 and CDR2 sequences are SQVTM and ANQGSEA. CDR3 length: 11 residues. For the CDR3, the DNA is TGCAGCGGGGTACAGGGTTACGAGCAGTACTTC. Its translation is CSGVQGYEQYF.

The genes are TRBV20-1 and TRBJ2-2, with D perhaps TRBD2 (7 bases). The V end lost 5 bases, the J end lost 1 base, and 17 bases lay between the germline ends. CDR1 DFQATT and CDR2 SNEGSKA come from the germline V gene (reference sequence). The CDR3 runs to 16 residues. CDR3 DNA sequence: TGCAGTGCTTCGGGGGGCGGGGGCCTGAACACCGGGGAGCTGTTTTTT. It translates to CSASGGGGLNTGELFF.

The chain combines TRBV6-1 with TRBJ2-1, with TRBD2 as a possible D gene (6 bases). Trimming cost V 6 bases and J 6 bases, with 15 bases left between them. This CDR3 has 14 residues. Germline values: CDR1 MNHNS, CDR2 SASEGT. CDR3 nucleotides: TGTGCCAGCAGGGGACTTGGAACTAGCAATGAGCAGTTCTTC. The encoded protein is CASRGLGTSNEQFF.

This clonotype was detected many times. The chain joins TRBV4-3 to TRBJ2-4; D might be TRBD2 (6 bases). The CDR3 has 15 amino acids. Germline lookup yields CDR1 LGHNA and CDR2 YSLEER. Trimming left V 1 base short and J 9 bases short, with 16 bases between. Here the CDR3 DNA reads TGCGCCAGCAGCCAAGCTGGCCGGGAGCCTGCCATTCAGTACTTC. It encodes CASSQAGREPAIQYF.

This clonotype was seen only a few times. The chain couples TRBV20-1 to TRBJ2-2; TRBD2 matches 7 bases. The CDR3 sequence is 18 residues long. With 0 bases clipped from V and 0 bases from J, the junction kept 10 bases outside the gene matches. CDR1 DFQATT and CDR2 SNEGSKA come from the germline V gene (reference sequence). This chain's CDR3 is CSARDLQRGSANTGELFF. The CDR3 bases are TGCAGTGCTAGAGATCTCCAGCGGGGCTCTGCGAACACCGGGGAGCTGTTTTTT.

The CDR3 loop is CSARALAGGYNEQFF. CDR3 coding DNA: TGCAGTGCTAGAGCACTAGCGGGAGGCTACAATGAGCAGTTCTTC. This chain connects TRBV20-1 to TRBJ2-1; 12 bases agree with TRBD2. The CDR3 is 15 residues long. With 1 base clipped from V and 3 bases from J, the junction kept 1 base outside the gene matches. Germline CDR1 reads DFQATT; CDR2 reads SNEGSKA (reference sequence).